The 24 T cell receptor beta chains presented below share a single source sample, sequenced in a study of blood T cells in healthy people across ages. Primers used in a second PCR of about 7 to 12 cycles were a sample-barcoded 5' primer and a J-beta primer mix. TCRdb used MiXCR to reprocess the 5' RACE reads, holding one entry per CDR3 protein. The repertoire includes hundreds of thousands of distinct CDR3 sequences, roughly 32% of them detected once, and 15% sits in the top ten. Sequencing was performed on blood. Receptors originate from a woman aged 80 or older in good health.

The chain combines TRBV3-1 with TRBJ2-6; D is uncertain. Germline V gene data show CDR1 as LGHDT and CDR2 as YNNKEL (reference sequence). The CDR3 runs to 15 residues. V was pared by 4 bases and J by 1 base, with 8 bases between. CDR3 coding DNA: TGTGCCAGCAGCCGCAGAAATTCTGGGGCCAACGTCCTGACTTTC. Translation: CASSRRNSGANVLTF.

This chain joins TRBV28 and TRBJ2-2, with D possibly matching TRBD1 (6 bases). Germline assignment: CDR1 MDHEN and CDR2 SYDVKM. CDR3 length: 15 amino acids. The V end lost 6 bases, the J end lost 7 bases, and 18 bases lay between the germline ends. The CDR3: CASREVQGWFGELFF. CDR3 sequence (DNA): TGTGCCAGCAGGGAAGTGCAGGGGTGGTTCGGGGAGCTGTTTTTT.

The genes are TRBV20-1 and TRBJ2-7, with 11 positions matching TRBD1. The V and J ends lost 7 bases and 3 bases, in that order; junction bases with no gene match: 11. The CDR3 sequence is 15 residues long. Germline CDR1 is DFQATT and CDR2 is SNEGSKA (reference sequence). DNA for the CDR3: TGCAGTGTCCGTCCTTGGGGACAGGGGGACTACGAGCAGTACTTC. Encoded protein: CSVRPWGQGDYEQYF.

The chain combines TRBV30 with TRBJ1-2, with D possibly matching TRBD1 (5 bases). CDR1 is GTSNPN, CDR2 SVGIG, per germline (reference sequence). Trimming cost V 4 bases and J 8 bases, with 17 bases left between them. The CDR3 is 13 amino acids. CDR3 residues: CAWTVQAGRGYTF. CDR3 bases: TGTGCCTGGACGGTACAGGCAGGACGGGGCTACACCTTC.

This clonotype was seen repeatedly, ten times or more. The chain employs TRBV20-1 and TRBJ2-5; D call uncertain. The CDR3 spans 11 residues. Germline CDR1 is DFQATT and CDR2 is SNEGSKA (reference sequence). Trimming removed 3 bases at V and 5 bases at J, with 7 bases between. CDR3 sequence (DNA): TGCAGTGCTAGCCTGTGGGAGACCCAGTACTTC. This sequence encodes CSASLWETQYF.

V gene TRBV9 combines with J gene TRBJ1-4; possible D gene TRBD1, 6 bases. This CDR3 has 13 amino acids. V was trimmed by 4 bases and J by 10 bases, leaving 14 bases between them. Per the germline V gene, CDR1 is SGDLS and CDR2 is YYNGEE. As DNA, the CDR3 is TGTGCCAGCAGCCCCAGGGGAGGAGGAAAACTGTTTTTT. The encoded protein is CASSPRGGGKLFF.

This clonotype turned up a few times. A much larger clone differs from this one at a single base, so this may be a read error. The genes are TRBV11-2 and TRBJ1-2; 8 bases fit TRBD1. The germline V gene has CDR1 SGHAT and CDR2 FQNNGV. J lost 4 bases, V lost 5 bases, and 9 bases had no gene match. This CDR3 has 15 residues. CDR3 nucleotides: TGTGCCAGCAGCGACGGACAGGGTAGACGCTATGGCTACACCTTC. Protein: CASSDGQGRRYGYTF.

This clonotype was seen a few times. This chain's CDR3 is CASRAGTYNEQFF. Written as DNA, the CDR3 is TGTGCCAGCAGGGCGGGAACCTACAATGAGCAGTTCTTC. The genes are TRBV2 and TRBJ2-1; TRBD2 might be the D (6 bases). The V gene's germline CDR1 is SNHLY and CDR2 FYNNEI. The ends were cut back, 6 bases at V and 2 bases at J, with 8 bases in the middle. CDR3 size: 13 residues.

The chain combines TRBV28 with TRBJ2-3; TRBD2 matches 9 bases. Germline trimming cut 4 bases from V and 5 bases from J; bases unmatched to any gene: 10. The CDR3 runs 16 residues. Germline CDR1 is MDHEN and CDR2 is SYDVKM. The CDR3 DNA reads as TGTGCCAGCAGTTCGTCCAGGACTAGCGTTTTAGATACGCAGTATTTT. Encoded protein: CASSSSRTSVLDTQYF. Complete variable domain (other parts from reference TRBV28 and TRBJ2-3): DVKVTQSSRYLVKRTGEKVFLECVQDMDHENMFWYRQDPGLGLRLIYFSYDVKMKEKGDIPEGYSVSREKKERFSLILESASTNQTSMYLCASSSSRTSVLDTQYFGPGTRLTVL.

About this clonotype: Possible read error: a much larger clone is one base away. The V and J genes are TRBV3-1 and TRBJ2-4; D gene ambiguous. The assigned J gene may be wrong: the sequence end matches TRBJ2-5 better. Germline V CDR1 and CDR2: LGHDT, YNNKEL (reference sequence). The length of the CDR3 is 13 residues. The CDR3 reads CASSQGASGTQYF. In nucleotides, the CDR3 is TGTGCCAGCAGCCAAGGGGCAAGTGGGACCCAGTACTTC.

This clonotype was detected ten times or more. The V call is TRBV7-8, the J call TRBJ2-7; D ambiguous. The CDR3 has 15 residues. Germline V gene data show CDR1 as SGHVS and CDR2 as FQNEAQ. V lost 5 bases to trimming and J lost 0 bases, with 14 bases between them. The CDR3 reads CASSRDSSVSYEQYF. CDR3 nucleotides: TGTGCCAGCAGCAGGGATTCGTCGGTCTCCTACGAGCAGTACTTC.

The chain uses TRBV6-5 and TRBJ2-7; TRBD1 aligns across 7 bases. The V and J ends lost 6 bases and 2 bases, in that order; junction bases with no gene match: 7. Germline V gene data show CDR1 as MNHEY and CDR2 as SVGAGI. This CDR3 spans 14 amino acids. This chain's CDR3 is CASRKDGTAYEQYF. CDR3 DNA sequence: TGTGCCAGCAGAAAGGACGGGACAGCCTACGAGCAGTACTTC.

This chain connects TRBV29-1 to TRBJ2-1; D perhaps matches TRBD1 (7 bases). V was shortened by 6 bases and J by 9 bases, with 15 bases between the two germline ends. This CDR3 has 12 amino acids. Per germline, CDR1 SQVTM and CDR2 ANQGSEA. The CDR3 here is CSVRQGGTEQFF. The CDR3 coding sequence is TGCAGCGTCCGGCAGGGGGGCACTGAGCAGTTCTTC.

This clonotype showed up many times. At one end, the junction sequence differs from germline, possibly due to a read error. In nucleotides, the CDR3 is TGTGCTAGCAGCAAAGACAACCGCGGGGGTACGCAGTATTTT. This gives the protein CASSKDNRGGTQYF. The chain has TRBV7-7 and TRBJ2-3; TRBD2 aligns across 7 bases. Germline CDR1 and CDR2: SSHAT and FNYEAQ (reference sequence). The CDR3 runs to 14 residues.

Concerning this clonotype: It may be a read error: a sequence one base away is much more abundant. This sequence joins TRBV5-6 and TRBJ2-4; 14 bases fit TRBD2. The CDR3 spans 14 residues. Germline V lookup: CDR1 SGHDT, CDR2 YYEEEE. V lost 6 bases and J lost 13; bases outside the gene matches: 9. This CDR3 is CASNPGLAGGSQYF. In nucleotides, the CDR3 is TGTGCCAGCAACCCTGGACTAGCGGGGGGTTCCCAGTACTTC.

The chain joins TRBV5-1 to TRBJ1-5, with unresolved D. Trimming took off 4 bases at V and 1 base at J, with 12 bases between the two ends. The length of the CDR3 is 15 residues. The V gene's germline CDR1 is SGHRS and CDR2 YFSETQ. The CDR3 protein is CASSLGMSSNQPQHF. The CDR3 DNA is TGCGCCAGCAGCCTGGGTATGTCGAGCAATCAGCCCCAGCATTTT.

In this sample, this clonotype turned up a few times. This chain uses TRBV6-1 with TRBJ2-7; 12 bases fit TRBD2. Germline assignment: CDR1 MNHNS and CDR2 SASEGT. The ends lost 6 bases at V and 12 bases at J; junction bases unmatched: 9. The CDR3 loop spans 13 amino acids. The CDR3 sequence is CASRVTSGGSAYF. The CDR3 nucleotides are TGTGCCAGCAGGGTTACTAGCGGGGGGTCCGCGTACTTC.

This clonotype occurred many times. V gene TRBV7-2 combines with J gene TRBJ2-7; D might be TRBD1 (6 bases). The CDR3 has 15 residues. V lost 4 bases, J lost 3 bases, and 16 bases lay in between. CDR1 and CDR2 (germline): SGHTA, FQGNSA. This chain's CDR3 is CASSSRGGDYYEQYF. In DNA form, the CDR3 reads TGTGCCAGCAGCTCCCGAGGGGGAGACTACTACGAGCAGTACTTC.

This clonotype was seen at least ten times. The V call is TRBV3-1, the J call TRBJ1-2; D ambiguous. The CDR3 is 15 residues long. Deletions cut 0 bases from V and 7 bases from J, with 15 bases between. Germline CDR1 reads LGHDT; CDR2 reads YNNKEL (reference sequence). CDR3 in DNA: TGTGCCAGCAGCCAAGATCGGACTAGTCTGCGTGGCTACACCTTC. It yields the protein CASSQDRTSLRGYTF.

This clonotype was counted at least ten times. The chain has TRBV6-2 or TRBV6-3 and TRBJ2-5; unclear D gene. Germline CDR1 reads MNHEY; CDR2 reads SVGEGT. Trimming took 7 bases from V and 7 from J, leaving 16 bases between them. The CDR3 is made up of 13 amino acids. The CDR3 here is CASTHRPTGTQYF. CDR3 in DNA: TGTGCCAGCACCCACCGGCCCACCGGGACCCAGTACTTC.

The chain links TRBV7-6 to TRBJ1-2; 7 bases map to TRBD1. Germline values: CDR1 SGHVS, CDR2 FNYEAQ. J lost 5 bases, V lost 5 bases, and 14 bases had no gene match. The CDR3 is made up of 16 amino acids. The DNA for the CDR3 is TGTGCCAGCAGCCTAAAGGGAGGAGAGGGGGCGTATGGCTACACCTTC. It yields the protein CASSLKGGEGAYGYTF.

V usage is TRBV27 and J usage is TRBJ1-2; no firm D call. The germline V and J ends were trimmed by 5 bases and 4 bases, with 17 bases remaining between them. Germline V lookup: CDR1 MNHEY, CDR2 SMNVEV (reference sequence). The CDR3 has 15 residues. The CDR3 protein is CASSPVDLPRYGYTF. In nucleotides, the CDR3 is TGTGCCAGCAGTCCAGTGGATCTGCCCCGCTATGGCTACACCTTC.

This clonotype has more than one count but fewer than ten. The chain joins TRBV7-2 to TRBJ1-4, with D unclear. The CDR3 has 13 amino acids. CDR1 is SGHTA, CDR2 FQGNSA, per germline. Trimming removed 1 base at V and 8 bases at J, with 8 bases between. In nucleotides, the CDR3 is TGTGCCAGCAGCTTAGTCCGTAGAGAAAAACTGTTTTTT. It translates to CASSLVRREKLFF.

V usage is TRBV20-1 and J usage is TRBJ2-7; no clear D. The CDR3 has 12 amino acids. Trimming stripped 5 bases from V and 4 bases from J, with 12 bases between. Germline CDR1 is DFQATT and CDR2 is SNEGSKA (reference sequence). CDR3 amino acids: CSARGNMYEQYF. Written as DNA, the CDR3 is TGCAGTGCTCGCGGAAACATGTACGAGCAGTACTTC.